This record looks at one T cell receptor beta chain sequence and its context. Antigen: not known. Using quantitative 5'-RACE with molecular barcodes, the authors made TCR beta libraries. TCRdb re-called the 5' RACE reads with MiXCR, one entry per CDR3 protein. The sample records about 390,000 distinct CDR3 sequences, 20% to 25% being singletons. The CDR3 has 15 residues. Germline CDR1 is DFQATT and CDR2 is SNEGSKA (reference sequence). The trim removed 5 bases at V and 3 bases at J, leaving 11 bases unmatched. These data originate in a study of CD8 T cells in ankylosing spondylitis. General study points: One TCR beta motif, made up of under ten highly homologous variants, appeared characteristic of ankylosing spondylitis blood. Enrichment of disease-linked clones was reportedly significant in matched ankylosing spondylitis synovial fluid. Before this, some motif variants had been reported in reactive arthritis synovial fluid and blood.

Sequencing was performed on blood, either unsorted or a sorted T cell fraction (not recorded which). This rearrangement joins TRBV20-1 to TRBJ2-7; 9 positions match TRBD2. The TCR originated in a male donor with ankylosing spondylitis. The CDR3 DNA follows: TGCAGTGCTCACCCCGCTAGCGGGGTTTACTACGAGCAGTACTTC. Translating gives CSAHPASGVYYEQYF.